The 17 T cell receptor beta chains given below trace back to one sample, sequenced in a study of blood T cell repertoires in COVID-19. Measured with immunoSEQ multiplex PCR; TCRdb has only the in-frame clones, and not every one. The sample comprises more than 200,000 clones, about four fifths of which are singletons, and roughly 8.7% rests with the top ten. Material: peripheral blood. Receptors were obtained from a man aged 40-50 years with active or convalescent COVID-19.

V and J are TRBV5-1 and TRBJ2-7; tentative D call: TRBD1 (5 bases). Germline lookup yields CDR1 SGHRS and CDR2 YFSETQ. The CDR3 contains 15 residues. V lost 0 bases and J 4 bases, leaving 14 bases between the germline ends. The CDR3 here is CASSLEQEVKYEQYF. The CDR3, as DNA: TGCGCCAGCAGCTTGGAACAGGAAGTAAAATACGAGCAGTACTTC.

This clone was observed a handful of times. The chain joins TRBV5-4 to TRBJ1-2; D gene uncertain. The germline CDR1 and CDR2 sequences are SGHNT and YYREEE (reference sequence). Between the trimmed V and J ends, which lost 4 bases and 7 bases, there was a span of 14 bases. The CDR3 has 13 residues. CDR3 protein: CASSPSSYFGYTF. The CDR3, as DNA: TGTGCCAGCAGCCCTAGTTCCTATTTTGGCTACACCTTC.

This clone has only a few counts. The chain uses TRBV28 and TRBJ1-2; possible D gene TRBD1, 6 bases. The CDR3 loop spans 14 amino acids. CDR1 and CDR2 from the germline V gene are MDHEN and SYDVKM. Trimming removed 5 bases from V and 9 bases from J, with 19 bases in between. The CDR3 here is CASSAYRDRRSYTF. CDR3 nucleotides: TGTGCCAGCAGTGCCTACAGGGACCGGAGGAGCTACACCTTC.

This rearrangement joins TRBV7-2 to TRBJ1-1; D may be TRBD1 (6 bases). The V end lost 7 bases, the J end lost 1 base, and 16 bases lay between the germline ends. Germline CDR1 SGHTA, CDR2 FQGNSA. The CDR3 consists of 15 residues. CDR3 residues: CASTMGLGANTEAFF. In nucleotides, the CDR3 is TGTGCCAGCACTATGGGGCTGGGGGCGAACACTGAAGCTTTCTTT.

This chain links TRBV9 with TRBJ1-4; tentatively, D is TRBD1 (6 bases). Per germline, CDR1 SGDLS and CDR2 YYNGEE. The CDR3 totals 14 residues. Trimming took 0 bases from V and 7 from J, leaving 10 bases between them. The CDR3 nucleotides read TGTGCCAGCAGCGTAGATTGGACAGTTGAAAAACTGTTTTTT. Protein: CASSVDWTVEKLFF.

The chain links TRBV6-5 to TRBJ2-2; 8 bases fit TRBD2. Germline-derived CDR1 and CDR2 are MNHEY and SVGAGI. Losses at the gene ends were 4 bases for V and 0 bases for J; bases not matched to a gene: 1. The CDR3 covers 15 residues. Here the CDR3 reads CASSFGGANTGELFF. The DNA for the CDR3 is TGTGCCAGCAGTTTCGGGGGGGCGAACACCGGGGAGCTGTTTTTT.

This chain connects TRBV11-3 to TRBJ2-5; 9 bases line up with TRBD2. CDR1 is SGHNT, CDR2 YENEEA, per germline. The CDR3 runs 17 residues. J was trimmed by 5 bases and V by 0 bases; bases with no gene match: 10. DNA for the CDR3: TGTGCCAGCAGCTTAGATTACGGAGCGGGAGGAGGGGAGACCCAGTACTTC. Residues: CASSLDYGAGGGETQYF.

The CDR3 coding sequence is TGTGCCAGTTTGGGACAGTATAATTCACCCCTCCACTTT. As protein: CASLGQYNSPLHF. The J gene is TRBJ1-6, the V gene TRBV19; 7 positions match TRBD1. The germline gives CDR1 LNHDA, CDR2 SQIVND (reference sequence). The CDR3 loop spans 13 amino acids. Germline trimming cut 8 bases from V and 4 bases from J; bases unmatched to any gene: 2.

The chain recombines TRBV12-3 or TRBV12-4 with TRBJ1-2, with D possibly TRBD1 on 6 matching bases. The CDR3 spans 13 residues. V gave up 6 bases and J gave up 7 bases, with 15 bases separating them. The CDR3 is CASRFGAGVGYTF. The CDR3 DNA follows: TGTGCCAGCAGGTTTGGGGCAGGGGTTGGCTACACCTTC.

This clone turned up a few times. This chain links TRBV4-1 with TRBJ1-2; no reliable D call. Germline CDR1 is MGHRA and CDR2 is YSYEKL. The CDR3 sequence is 12 residues long. Trimming removed 5 bases from V and 2 bases from J, with 6 bases in between. The CDR3 DNA sequence: TGCGCCAGCAGCTCAGAAAACTATGGCTACACCTTC. This gives the protein CASSSENYGYTF.

The rearrangement joins TRBV6-5 to TRBJ2-1; D not certain. V shed 8 bases and J shed 5 bases, with 13 bases lying between them. The CDR3 is 13 amino acids. CDR1 and CDR2 (germline): MNHEY, SVGAGI. Here the CDR3 DNA reads TGTGCCAGCTCATCCCTCGCGGACAATGAGCAGTTCTTC. As protein: CASSSLADNEQFF.

As for this clone: This sample includes further DNA sequences coding for the same CDR3. The chain employs TRBV6-5 and TRBJ1-5; perhaps TRBD1 as D (5 bases). V dropped 2 bases and J dropped 4 bases, with 6 bases sitting between them. This CDR3 has 13 residues. Germline assignment: CDR1 MNHEY and CDR2 SVGAGI. The CDR3 region has the DNA TGTGCCAGCAGTTACGACAGAAATCAGCCCCAGCATTTT. Protein: CASSYDRNQPQHF.

The chain recombines TRBV5-1 with TRBJ1-2; 8 bases agree with TRBD1. The CDR3 sequence is 16 residues long. Germline V gene sequence: CDR1 SGHRS, CDR2 YFSETQ. The junction had 13 bases not matched to a gene; V was cut back by 3 bases and J by 6 bases. CDR3 nucleotide sequence: TGCGCCAGCAGCTGGGCAACAGGGGGTGGTGGTGATGGCTACACCTTC. Translation: CASSWATGGGGDGYTF.

Comment on this clone: This CDR3 fails to terminate in the conserved phenylalanine or tryptophan, so it likely reflects a read error. The DNA is left out, because the CDR3 cannot be placed on it with certainty; the CDR3 is given as TCRdb lists it. The chain carries TRBV6-5 and TRBJ2-7; the table's D gene call, TRBD1, was not cross checked with the DNA. In germline, CDR1 is MNHEY, CDR2 SVGAGI. The CDR3 region is 14 residues in length, termini included. This chain's CDR3 is CASSYSMQGGRVEL.

Here the CDR3 reads CASSHMGLAGEKTNEQFF. The CDR3 DNA is TGTGCCAGCAGCCACATGGGACTAGCGGGGGAAAAGACGAATGAGCAGTTCTTC. The rearrangement joins TRBV7-9 to TRBJ2-1; 14 nucleotides line up with TRBD2. The CDR3 runs to 18 residues. The V segment lost 5 bases and the J segment 7 bases; nucleotides outside the gene matches: 13. Germline-derived CDR1 and CDR2 are SEHNR and FQNEAQ (reference sequence).

The gene calls are TRBV2 and TRBJ1-2, with 9 bases matching TRBD1. With 7 bases clipped from V and 9 bases from J, the junction kept 15 bases outside the gene matches. CDR1 and CDR2 (germline): SNHLY, FYNNEI. The CDR3 runs to 15 residues. Here the CDR3 DNA reads TGTGCCAGCATCCCGGGACAGGGAGTGAGTACGAGCTACACCTTC. It translates to CASIPGQGVSTSYTF.

The chain carries TRBV19 and TRBJ2-2; 14 bases line up with TRBD2. The CDR3 totals 20 residues. Germline V gives CDR1 LNHDA, CDR2 SQIVND (reference sequence). V lost 2 bases to trimming and J lost 4 bases; unmatched junction nucleotides: 12. CDR3 loop: CASSIMGLAGVWQATGELFF. CDR3 nucleotides: TGTGCCAGTAGTATAATGGGACTAGCGGGAGTGTGGCAGGCCACCGGGGAGCTGTTTTTT.